A single TCR beta chain is shown here with its context. The CDR3 sequence is 19 residues long. The V and J ends lost 2 bases and 10 bases, in that order; junction bases with no gene match: 15. Germline V lookup: CDR1 SGHRS, CDR2 YFSETQ. The TCR beta CDR3 regions underwent amplification using RNA transcripts as the source. HTBI primers were employed in a first-round RT-PCR of the TCR CDR3. TCRdb independently ran MiXCR on the multiplex PCR reads; one entry per CDR3 protein. The sample has about 600,000 distinct CDR3 sequences; around 15% are singletons. This entry belongs to a study of T cells in Graves' hyperthyroidism and ophthalmopathy. Not enrolled were patients with uncontrolled infection, other autoimmune disease, pregnancy or lactation. Isolation of PBMCs was performed on roughly 9 ml fresh peripheral blood.

The TCR was taken from a woman aged 40 to 50 with Graves' ophthalmopathy. Sequenced sample: blood. The J gene is TRBJ2-1, the V gene TRBV5-1; 16 bases are a match to TRBD2. CDR3 coding DNA: TGCGCCAGCAGCTTACAGGGACTAGCGGGGGGGCGGATTCGGTCAGAGCAGTTCTTC. Its protein product is CASSLQGLAGGRIRSEQFF.